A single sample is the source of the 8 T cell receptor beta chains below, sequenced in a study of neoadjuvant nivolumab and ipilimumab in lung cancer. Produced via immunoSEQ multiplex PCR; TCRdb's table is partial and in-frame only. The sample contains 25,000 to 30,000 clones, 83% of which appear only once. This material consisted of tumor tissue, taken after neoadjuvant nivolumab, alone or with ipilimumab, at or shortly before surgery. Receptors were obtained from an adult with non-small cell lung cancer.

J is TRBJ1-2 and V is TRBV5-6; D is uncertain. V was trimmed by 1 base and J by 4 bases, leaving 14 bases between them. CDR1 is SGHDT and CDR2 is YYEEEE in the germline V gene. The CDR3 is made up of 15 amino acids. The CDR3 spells CASSLSSGLFYGYTF. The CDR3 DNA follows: TGTGCCAGCAGCTTGTCGTCAGGCCTCTTCTATGGCTACACCTTC.

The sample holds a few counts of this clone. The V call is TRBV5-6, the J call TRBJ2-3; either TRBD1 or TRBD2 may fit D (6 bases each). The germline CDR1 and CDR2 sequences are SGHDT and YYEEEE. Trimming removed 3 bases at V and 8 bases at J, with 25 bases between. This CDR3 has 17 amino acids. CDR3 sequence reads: CASSSLGGKTGSGTQYF. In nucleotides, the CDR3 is TGTGCCAGCAGCTCGCTGGGGGGCAAAACAGGGAGTGGTACGCAGTATTTT.

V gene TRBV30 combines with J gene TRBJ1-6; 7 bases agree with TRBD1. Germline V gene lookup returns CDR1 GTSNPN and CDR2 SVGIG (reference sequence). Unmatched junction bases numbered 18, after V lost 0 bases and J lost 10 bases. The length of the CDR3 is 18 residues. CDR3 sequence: CAWSVRRVVGGFRSPLHF. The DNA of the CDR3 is TGTGCCTGGAGTGTACGGCGGGTGGTAGGGGGCTTTAGATCACCCCTCCACTTT. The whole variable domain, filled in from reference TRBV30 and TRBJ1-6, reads SQTIHQWPATLVQPVGSPLSLECTVEGTSNPNLYWYRQAAGRGLQLLFYSVGIGQISSEVPQNLSASRPQDRQFILSSKKLLLSDSGFYLCAWSVRRVVGGFRSPLHFGNGTRLTVT.

The CDR3 protein is CASSVGLAGGGTDTQYF. Written as DNA, the CDR3 is TGTGCCAGCAGCGTAGGACTAGCGGGAGGGGGGACAGATACGCAGTATTTT. The chain couples TRBV9 to TRBJ2-3, with TRBD2 identical over 14 bases. The CDR3 covers 17 residues. The germline CDR1 and CDR2 sequences are SGDLS and YYNGEE. J was trimmed by 3 bases and V by 0 bases; bases with no gene match: 3.

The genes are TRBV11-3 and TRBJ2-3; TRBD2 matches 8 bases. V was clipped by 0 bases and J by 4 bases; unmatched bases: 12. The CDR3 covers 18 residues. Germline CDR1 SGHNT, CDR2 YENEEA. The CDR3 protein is CASSLEEVLGLASDTQYF. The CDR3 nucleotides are TGTGCCAGCAGCTTAGAGGAGGTTCTAGGACTAGCTTCAGATACGCAGTATTTT.

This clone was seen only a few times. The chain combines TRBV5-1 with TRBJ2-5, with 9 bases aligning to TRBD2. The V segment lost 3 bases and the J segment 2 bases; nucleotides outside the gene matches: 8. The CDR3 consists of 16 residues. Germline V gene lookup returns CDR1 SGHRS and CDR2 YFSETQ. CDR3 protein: CASSSLAGEGQETQYF. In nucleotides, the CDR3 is TGCGCCAGCAGCTCCTTAGCGGGAGAGGGGCAAGAGACCCAGTACTTC.

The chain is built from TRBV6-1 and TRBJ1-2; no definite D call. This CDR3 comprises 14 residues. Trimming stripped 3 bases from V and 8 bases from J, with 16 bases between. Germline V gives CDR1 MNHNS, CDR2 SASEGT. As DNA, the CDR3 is TGTGCCAGCAGTGACCCCCATCTACTGGGCGGCTACACCTTC. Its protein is CASSDPHLLGGYTF.

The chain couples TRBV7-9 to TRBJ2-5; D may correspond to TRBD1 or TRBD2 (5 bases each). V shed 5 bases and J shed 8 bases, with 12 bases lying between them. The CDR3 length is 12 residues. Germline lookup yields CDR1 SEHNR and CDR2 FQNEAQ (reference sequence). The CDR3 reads CASSRDGGTQYF. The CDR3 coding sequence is TGTGCCAGCAGCCGGGACGGCGGCACCCAGTACTTC.